The 28 T cell receptor beta chains reported below all come from one sample, sequenced in a study of control samples from healthy donors and cancer patients. TCRdb's table, derived via immunoSEQ multiplex PCR, lists solely in-frame clones and lacks some. The sample contains approximately 72,000 clones, 70% to 90% of which appear only once. The sequencing input was blood. The receptors originated from a man aged 45-65 years in good health.

J is TRBJ2-1 and V is TRBV6-5; the match to TRBD2 covers 13 bases. V shed 4 bases, J shed 5 bases, and the junction held 5 bases outside the gene matches. The length of the CDR3 is 16 residues. The germline V gene has CDR1 MNHEY and CDR2 SVGAGI. CDR3 protein: CASSFGTSGVNNEQFF. In DNA, the CDR3 is TGTGCCAGCAGTTTCGGGACTAGCGGGGTTAACAATGAGCAGTTCTTC.

The chain has TRBV7-9 and TRBJ2-3; TRBD2 aligns across 8 bases. CDR3 size: 16 residues. Germline loops: CDR1 SEHNR, CDR2 FQNEAQ (reference sequence). Losses at the gene ends were 2 bases for V and 6 bases for J; bases not matched to a gene: 10. The CDR3, as DNA: TGTGCCAGCAGCTTACAGCCGGGGGGGGCTCCGGATACGCAGTATTTT. Its translation: CASSLQPGGAPDTQYF.

The rearrangement uses TRBV7-8 and TRBJ1-1; the D is unclear. Germline V lookup: CDR1 SGHVS, CDR2 FQNEAQ. The length of the CDR3 is 13 residues. The V end lost 3 bases, the J end lost 2 bases, and 7 bases lay between the germline ends. The DNA of the CDR3 is TGTGCCAGCAGCTTCGGCCGTAACACTGAAGCTTTCTTT. Protein sequence: CASSFGRNTEAFF.

This chain uses TRBV5-1 with TRBJ1-3; no clear D. The CDR3 runs to 15 residues. Germline CDR1 reads SGHRS; CDR2 reads YFSETQ. V was clipped by 0 bases and J by 0 bases, with 7 bases between them. Written as DNA, the CDR3 is TGCGCCAGCAGCTTGGTTTCCGGCTCTGGAAACACCATATATTTT. Its translation: CASSLVSGSGNTIYF.

The rearrangement uses TRBV7-7 and TRBJ2-7; the D gene is possibly TRBD2 (6 bases). The CDR3 has 12 amino acids. Germline V lookup: CDR1 SSHAT, CDR2 FNYEAQ (reference sequence). The V gene lost 11 bases and the J gene lost 1 base, with 12 bases spanning the gap. The CDR3 protein is CAVLGLSYEQYF. For the CDR3, the DNA is TGTGCCGTTTTAGGACTATCCTACGAGCAGTACTTC.

This clone has more than one count but fewer than ten. The V gene is TRBV6-5, the J gene TRBJ1-1, with TRBD1 as a possible D gene (5 bases). The V gene lost 0 bases and the J gene lost 1 base, with 6 bases spanning the gap. The length of the CDR3 is 14 residues. Germline lookup yields CDR1 MNHEY and CDR2 SVGAGI. CDR3 nucleotides: TGTGCCAGCAGTTACTCGAGGGGGAACACTGAAGCTTTCTTT. Translation: CASSYSRGNTEAFF.

The genes are TRBV6-5 and TRBJ2-1; 10 positions match TRBD1. CDR3 size: 15 residues. Germline V gene lookup returns CDR1 MNHEY and CDR2 SVGAGI. With V trimmed by 4 bases and J by 8 bases, 8 bases remained unmatched. The CDR3 here is CASSSGGQGRDEQFF. The DNA for the CDR3 is TGTGCCAGCAGTTCGGGGGGACAGGGGCGGGATGAGCAGTTCTTC.

This clone was counted between two and nine times. The rearrangement uses TRBV2 and TRBJ2-7, with unresolved D. The CDR3 runs 12 residues. Germline V gene lookup returns CDR1 SNHLY and CDR2 FYNNEI. The germline V and J ends were trimmed by 4 bases and 4 bases, with 8 bases remaining between them. The CDR3 reads CASSVEGYEQYF. Here the CDR3 DNA reads TGTGCCAGCAGTGTAGAAGGATACGAGCAGTACTTC.

The chain couples TRBV10-3 to TRBJ2-1; maybe TRBD1 (6 bases). Germline CDR1 reads ENHRY; CDR2 reads SYGVKD. This CDR3 is built from 14 residues. V lost 11 bases to trimming and J lost 4 bases, with 18 bases between them. The CDR3 spells CAVNRDGIYNEQFF. CDR3 sequence (DNA): TGTGCCGTCAACAGGGACGGGATTTACAATGAGCAGTTCTTC.

V and J are TRBV5-1 and TRBJ2-2, with 14 bases matching TRBD2. The CDR3 is 16 residues long. After removal of 4 bases from V and 5 bases from J, the junction contained 4 bases not matched to a gene. Germline-derived CDR1 and CDR2 are SGHRS and YFSETQ. CDR3 nucleotide sequence: TGCGCCAGCAGCCAGACTAGCGGGGGGGCGACCGGGGAGCTGTTTTTT. This encodes CASSQTSGGATGELFF.

The chain joins TRBV7-8 to TRBJ2-1; D perhaps matches TRBD1 (6 bases). Looked up from germline, CDR1 is SGHVS and CDR2 is FQNEAQ. CDR3 length: 13 residues. With 5 bases removed from V and 8 bases from J, the gap between germline ends came to 13 bases. In nucleotides, the CDR3 is TGTGCCAGCAGCACGCACAGGGATGATGAGCAGTTCTTC. Protein sequence: CASSTHRDDEQFF.

The rearrangement joins TRBV2 to TRBJ2-2; 11 nucleotides align to TRBD2. Germline lookup yields CDR1 SNHLY and CDR2 FYNNEI. V was clipped by 5 bases and J by 4 bases; unmatched bases: 3. The CDR3 has 15 residues. Written as DNA, the CDR3 is TGTGCCAGCAGTCGTAGCGGGGGGGGCACCGGGGAGCTGTTTTTT. It yields the protein CASSRSGGGTGELFF.

The chain recombines TRBV11-2 with TRBJ1-6; D remains unclear. The germline V gene encodes CDR1 SGHAT and CDR2 FQNNGV. Deletions cut 1 base from V and 10 bases from J, with 8 bases between. This CDR3 contains 13 residues. The CDR3 nucleotides read TGTGCCAGCAGCTTAGGTCGCCTCTCACCCCTCCACTTT. Its translation: CASSLGRLSPLHF.

This clone occurred once. The V call is TRBV12-3 or TRBV12-4, the J call TRBJ1-5; tentatively, D is TRBD1 (6 bases). CDR3 length: 13 amino acids. Trimming removed 6 bases from V and 4 bases from J, with 10 bases in between. The CDR3 DNA is TGTGCCAGCAGCAGGACAGAGAATCAGCCCCAGCATTTT. It encodes CASSRTENQPQHF.

This CDR3 is CASSIGPKVNSPLHF. The DNA of the CDR3 is TGTGCCAGTAGTATTGGACCCAAGGTTAATTCACCCCTCCACTTT. The J gene is TRBJ1-6, the V gene TRBV19; D call uncertain. The V gene's germline CDR1 is LNHDA and CDR2 SQIVND (reference sequence). Trimming left V 3 bases short and J 6 bases short, with 12 bases between. CDR3 length: 15 residues.

This clone was found a few times. This rearrangement joins TRBV7-8 to TRBJ1-5, with 9 bases fitting TRBD1. V shed 5 bases, J shed 6 bases, and the junction held 5 bases outside the gene matches. The V gene's germline CDR1 is SGHVS and CDR2 FQNEAQ. The CDR3 covers 14 residues. This CDR3 is CASSPTGGIQPQHF. CDR3 DNA sequence: TGTGCCAGCAGCCCAACAGGGGGCATTCAGCCCCAGCATTTT.

This rearrangement joins TRBV12-3 or TRBV12-4 to TRBJ2-7; no clear D gene. V was trimmed by 3 bases and J by 3 bases, leaving 6 bases between them. The CDR3 has 12 amino acids. CDR3 coding DNA: TGTGCCAGCAGTTTCACCTACTACGAGCAGTACTTC. Amino acids: CASSFTYYEQYF.

The chain has TRBV6-5 and TRBJ1-2; TRBD1 matches at 8 bases. Losses at the gene ends were 0 bases for V and 6 bases for J; bases not matched to a gene: 6. This CDR3 contains 15 residues. The germline V gene encodes CDR1 MNHEY and CDR2 SVGAGI. The chain's CDR3 is CASSYSRTGIDGYTF. The DNA for the CDR3 is TGTGCCAGCAGTTACTCGCGGACAGGGATTGATGGCTACACCTTC.

V gene TRBV18 combines with J gene TRBJ2-6; 7 bases fit TRBD2. The CDR3 consists of 15 residues. Trimming removed 3 bases from V and 2 bases from J; junction bases left unmatched: 1. Germline lookup yields CDR1 KGHSH and CDR2 LQKENI. CDR3 sequence reads: CASSPGGTGANVLTF. CDR3 coding DNA: TGTGCCAGCTCACCGGGGGGGACTGGGGCCAACGTCCTGACTTTC.

The gene calls are TRBV7-8 and TRBJ1-5; D not resolved. The CDR3 covers 12 residues. Germline-derived CDR1 and CDR2 are SGHVS and FQNEAQ. Trimming left V 5 bases short and J 11 bases short, with 13 bases between. In nucleotides, the CDR3 is TGTGCCAGCAGCCAGGCGGGTTTGACCCAGCATTTT. Protein: CASSQAGLTQHF.

This sequence joins TRBV27 and TRBJ2-5; TRBD1 might be the D (5 bases). In germline, CDR1 is MNHEY, CDR2 SMNVEV (reference sequence). The length of the CDR3 is 14 residues. V was shortened by 6 bases and J by 0 bases, with 11 bases between the two germline ends. The CDR3 DNA follows: TGTGCCAGCAGCCTAGGGGTGTACCAAGAGACCCAGTACTTC. This translates into CASSLGVYQETQYF.

This clone was detected once. The rearrangement links TRBV3-1 (or the pseudogene TRBV3-2) to TRBJ2-2; 9 bases are shared with TRBD1. The CDR3 contains 15 residues. Trimming cost V 5 bases and J 4 bases; bases outside gene matches: 5. Germline-derived CDR1 and CDR2 are LGHDT and YNNKEL (reference sequence). In DNA, the CDR3 is TGTGCCAGCAGCTCGACAGGGGGGTTCACCGGGGAGCTGTTTTTT. Translation: CASSSTGGFTGELFF.

The CDR3 loop reads CASSLYRRTGGDGYTF. The CDR3 bases are TGCGCCAGCAGCTTGTATCGTAGGACAGGGGGAGACGGCTACACCTTC. V gene TRBV5-1 combines with J gene TRBJ1-2; 10 bases are shared with TRBD1. The trim removed 1 base at V and 8 bases at J, leaving 11 bases unmatched. This CDR3 comprises 16 residues. The germline V gene encodes CDR1 SGHRS and CDR2 YFSETQ. The variable domain in full, with the rest retrieved from reference TRBV5-1 and TRBJ1-2, is KAGVTQTPRYLIKTRGQQVTLSCSPISGHRSVSWYQQTPGQGLQFLFEYFSETQRNKGNFPGRFSGRQFSNSRSEMNVSTLELGDSALYLCASSLYRRTGGDGYTFGSGTRLTVV.

The V gene is TRBV2, the J gene TRBJ2-5; D perhaps matches TRBD2 (6 bases). From germline, CDR1 is SNHLY and CDR2 FYNNEI. The CDR3 has 16 amino acids. V was shortened by 2 bases and J by 1 base, with 14 bases between the two germline ends. CDR3: CASSEPRRRGQETQYF. As DNA, the CDR3 is TGTGCCAGCAGTGAACCCAGACGGAGGGGCCAAGAGACCCAGTACTTC.

This clone was counted between two and nine times. V gene TRBV14 combines with J gene TRBJ2-7, with D unclear. V was shortened by 3 bases and J by 2 bases, with 8 bases between the two germline ends. The germline gives CDR1 SGHDN, CDR2 FVKESK. This CDR3 has 13 amino acids. The CDR3 nucleotides are TGTGCCAGCAGCCACTGGGGTACCTACGAGCAGTACTTC. This translates into CASSHWGTYEQYF.

This chain links TRBV10-3 with TRBJ1-3; D is uncertain. Germline lookup yields CDR1 ENHRY and CDR2 SYGVKD. Trimming took 2 bases from V and 1 from J, leaving 9 bases between them. The CDR3 loop spans 15 amino acids. The CDR3 region is CAISEGWESGNTIYF. The CDR3 coding sequence is TGTGCCATCAGTGAGGGGTGGGAATCTGGAAACACCATATATTTT.

This clone is labeled medium-sized. V is TRBV5-4 and J is TRBJ1-5, with 9 bases matching TRBD1. The V and J ends lost 4 bases and 2 bases, in that order; junction bases with no gene match: 13. The germline CDR1 and CDR2 sequences are SGHNT and YYREEE (reference sequence). The CDR3 is 18 residues long. CDR3 residues: CASSQGPGQGRGNQPQHF. DNA of the CDR3: TGTGCCAGCAGCCAGGGCCCGGGACAGGGTCGGGGCAATCAGCCCCAGCATTTT. Combining the CDR3 with reference TRBV5-4 and TRBJ1-5 gives the whole variable domain ETGVTQSPTHLIKTRGQQVTLRCSSQSGHNTVSWYQQALGQGPQFIFQYYREEENGRGNFPPRFSGLQFPNYSSELNVNALELDDSALYLCASSQGPGQGRGNQPQHFGDGTRLSIL.

J is TRBJ2-3 and V is TRBV6-4; weak D call: TRBD2 (5 bases). The CDR3 runs to 15 residues. V lost 0 bases to trimming and J lost 0 bases, with 7 bases between them. Germline lookup yields CDR1 MRHNA and CDR2 SNTAGT. The CDR3 loop is CASSDSRTSTDTQYF. The CDR3 nucleotides read TGTGCCAGCAGTGACTCGAGGACTAGCACAGATACGCAGTATTTT.